This is a list of T cell receptor beta chains from one sample in a study of OX40 agonist ivuxolimab in advanced cancers. The assay was immunoSEQ multiplex PCR, and TCRdb's table has in-frame clones only and misses some. The sample lists some 130,000 clones, roughly nine tenths occurring once. The input for sequencing was CD4+ or CD8+ T cells sorted from blood, taken in a trial of the OX40 agonist ivuxolimab. The receptors were sampled from an adult with an advanced solid tumor such as melanoma, head and neck, liver or kidney cancer. Both conserved end residues are part of each CDR3. A D gene is named only where the DNA matches it firmly. Clone size is not always given. Where it is, it says once, few, many or a class for expanded clones.

clone_size	v_call	j_call	d_call	cdr3_aa	cdr3_nt
once	TRBV7-9	TRBJ2-5	TRBD2	CASSPAGGPRETQYF	TGTGCCAGCAGCCCCGCGGGGGGACCTCGGGAGACCCAGTACTTC
NA	TRBV7-8	TRBJ2-1	NA	CASSPPGAYNEQFF	TGTGCCAGCAGCCCTCCTGGTGCCTACAATGAGCAGTTCTTC
once	TRBV11-2	TRBJ1-1	NA	CASSYGDPRGEAFF	TGTGCCAGCAGCTATGGGGACCCAAGGGGTGAAGCTTTCTTT
NA	TRBV9	TRBJ2-5	NA	CASSGLSDRVGETQYF	TGTGCCAGCAGCGGACTATCGGACAGAGTCGGGGAGACCCAGTACTTC
NA	TRBV19	TRBJ1-6	NA	CASSFYRTSSYNSPLHF	TGTGCCAGTAGTTTCTACAGGACAAGCTCCTATAATTCACCCCTCCACTTT
NA	TRBV30	TRBJ1-4	NA	CAWKALGKKLFF	TGTGCCTGGAAGGCTCTCGGGAAAAAACTGTTTTTT
once	TRBV19	TRBJ1-1	NA	CASSIDPIRNTEAFF	TGTGCCAGTAGTATAGACCCCATCAGGAACACTGAAGCTTTCTTT
NA	TRBV7-2	TRBJ2-3	TRBD1	CASSPSGTGTWDTQYF	TGTGCCAGCAGCCCCTCCGGGACAGGCACCTGGGATACGCAGTATTTT
NA	TRBV5-1	TRBJ2-7	NA	CASSAQVTSYEQYF	TGCGCCAGCAGCGCACAGGTTACCTCCTACGAGCAGTACTTC
few	TRBV6-4	TRBJ2-2	TRBD1	CASRTGAAGELFF	TGTGCCAGTAGGACAGGGGCCGCCGGGGAGCTGTTTTTT
NA	TRBV7-9	TRBJ1-4	NA	CASSSLARQRRPTNEKLFF	TGTGCCAGCAGCTCACTCGCTAGACAGCGGCGGCCAACTAATGAAAAACTGTTTTTT
NA	TRBV19	TRBJ1-1	TRBD1	CASTLGQMNTEAFF	TGTGCCAGTACCCTGGGACAGATGAACACTGAAGCTTTCTTT
NA	TRBV10-3	TRBJ1-1	TRBD1	CAISNRGMNTEAFF	TGTGCCATCAGTAACAGGGGTATGAACACTGAAGCTTTCTTT
NA	TRBV28	TRBJ1-5	NA	CASSHLRLGEDQPQHF	TGTGCCAGCAGCCATCTCCGGCTGGGGGAAGATCAGCCCCAGCATTTT
NA	TRBV9	TRBJ2-5	NA	CASSASQETQYF	TGTGCCAGCAGCGCATCCCAAGAGACCCAGTACTTC
NA	TRBV2	TRBJ1-1	TRBD1	CASSTGGTEAFF	TGTGCCAGCAGCACAGGGGGAACTGAAGCTTTCTTT
NA	TRBV5-4	TRBJ2-2	NA	CASSLKSGTGELFF	TGTGCCAGCAGCTTGAAGTCGGGTACCGGGGAGCTGTTTTTT
NA	TRBV7-8	TRBJ2-1	TRBD2	CASSLGAGGGNEQFF	TGTGCCAGCAGCTTAGGCGCGGGGGGCGGAAATGAGCAGTTCTTC
once	TRBV19	TRBJ1-4	TRBD1	CASRSPLTGVFF	TGTGCCAGTAGATCCCCCCTGACAGGGGTGTTTTTT
NA	TRBV30	TRBJ1-2	TRBD1	CAWSSSDRIYGYTF	TGTGCCTGGTCCTCCTCGGACAGGATTTATGGCTACACCTTC
NA	TRBV7-9	TRBJ2-3	NA	CASSLTGSTDTQYF	TGTGCCAGCAGCTTGACGGGGAGTACAGATACGCAGTATTTT
NA	TRBV30	TRBJ2-7	NA	CACAHQGSVNEQYF	TGTGCCTGCGCCCACCAGGGTTCAGTGAACGAGCAGTACTTC
NA	TRBV5-8	TRBJ2-5	TRBD1	CASRQTGEETQYF	TGTGCCAGCAGACAAACAGGGGAAGAGACCCAGTACTTC
NA	TRBV2	TRBJ2-2	NA	CASSIRGNGELFF	TGTGCCAGCAGTATCAGGGGAAACGGGGAGCTGTTTTTT
NA	TRBV5-3	TRBJ1-5	NA	CARSLVGFRNQPQHF	TGTGCCAGAAGCTTGGTAGGGTTTCGCAATCAGCCCCAGCATTTT
NA	TRBV19	TRBJ2-1	TRBD1	CASSSTKAGTGNNEQFF	TGTGCCAGTAGTTCAACAAAAGCCGGGACAGGGAACAATGAGCAGTTCTTC
NA	TRBV9	TRBJ1-2	TRBD1	CASSVGQGVGYTF	TGTGCCAGCAGCGTAGGACAGGGGGTTGGCTACACCTTC
NA	TRBV27	TRBJ1-4	TRBD1	CASTPGQRANEKLFF	TGTGCCAGCACCCCGGGACAGCGAGCAAATGAAAAACTGTTTTTT
NA	TRBV18	TRBJ1-4	NA	CASSVAGETNEKLFF	TGTGCCAGCTCAGTTGCAGGGGAGACTAATGAAAAACTGTTTTTT
NA	TRBV18	TRBJ2-7	NA	CASSPPAAYEQYF	TGTGCCAGCTCACCACCGGCAGCCTACGAGCAGTACTTC
NA	TRBV5-1	TRBJ2-3	TRBD2	CASGWTSGGASTDTQYF	TGCGCCAGCGGATGGACTAGCGGGGGAGCTAGCACAGATACGCAGTATTTT
once	TRBV30	TRBJ2-1	NA	CAWSVGNVRNEQFF	TGTGCCTGGAGTGTAGGGAACGTTAGAAATGAGCAGTTCTTC
NA	TRBV5-1	TRBJ2-3	TRBD2	CASSLEQRGGTDTQYF	TGCGCCAGCAGCTTGGAGCAGCGGGGGGGCACAGATACGCAGTATTTT
NA	TRBV6-5	TRBJ2-7	NA	CASSFLGEQYF	TGTGCCAGCAGTTTCCTAGGGGAGCAGTACTTC
NA	TRBV6-1	TRBJ1-5	NA	CASKSYSNQPQHF	TGTGCCAGCAAAAGTTATAGCAATCAGCCCCAGCATTTT
NA	TRBV25-1	TRBJ2-7	NA	CASTSQPGDPQYF	TGTGCCAGCACCTCCCAACCCGGAGACCCGCAGTACTTC
NA	TRBV23-1	TRBJ2-5	TRBD1	CASSQRQGTETQYF	TGCGCCAGCAGTCAGCGACAGGGGACAGAGACCCAGTACTTC
NA	TRBV18	TRBJ2-3	TRBD2	CASSPPGLAGDTDTQYF	TGTGCCAGCTCACCACCGGGACTAGCGGGGGACACAGATACGCAGTATTTT
NA	TRBV2	TRBJ2-3	NA	CASMSRGQADTQYF	TGTGCCAGCATGAGTCGGGGGCAGGCTGATACGCAGTATTTT
NA	TRBV21-1	TRBJ2-5	NA	CASSKAVEGLETQYF	TGTGCCAGCAGCAAAGCGGTGGAGGGTTTAGAGACCCAGTACTTC
NA	TRBV18	TRBJ1-5	NA	CASSPLGRTSNQPQHF	TGTGCCAGCTCACCCCTTGGAAGGACTAGCAATCAGCCCCAGCATTTT
NA	TRBV6-5	TRBJ2-5	NA	CASSYGGAVETQYF	TGTGCCAGCAGTTACGGGGGGGCGGTTGAGACCCAGTACTTC
NA	TRBV28	TRBJ1-5	NA	CASSGHRDQPQHF	TGTGCCAGCAGTGGTCACAGGGATCAGCCCCAGCATTTT
NA	TRBV30	TRBJ1-6	NA	CAWSLYGRSSYNSPLHF	TGTGCCTGGAGTTTATACGGAAGAAGCTCCTATAATTCACCCCTCCACTTT
NA	TRBV30	TRBJ2-7	NA	CAWSHDRGLYEQYF	TGTGCCTGGAGTCATGACAGGGGACTATACGAGCAGTACTTC
NA	TRBV28	TRBJ2-7	NA	CASSPLTVSYEQYF	TGTGCCAGCAGCCCTCTGACAGTTTCCTACGAGCAGTACTTC
NA	TRBV5-1	TRBJ1-2	NA	CASKGGGYGYTF	TGCGCCAGCAAAGGGGGTGGATATGGCTACACCTTC
once	TRBV11-2	TRBJ2-5	TRBD2	CASSLRLAEETQYF	TGTGCCAGCAGCCTCCGACTAGCGGAAGAGACCCAGTACTTC
NA	TRBV6-5	TRBJ1-4	NA	CASSSPSENEKLFF	TGTGCCAGCAGTTCTCCAAGTGAGAATGAAAAACTGTTTTTT
NA	TRBV5-6	TRBJ2-7	TRBD2	CASSLLVSSGGYEQYF	TGTGCCAGCAGCTTGTTGGTCTCTAGCGGGGGTTACGAGCAGTACTTC
NA	TRBV7-2	TRBJ1-6	NA	CASSPQAVLGSPLHF	TGTGCCAGCAGCCCACAAGCGGTCTTGGGGTCACCCCTCCACTTT
NA	TRBV28	TRBJ1-2	TRBD1	CASSDRGLVGYTF	TGTGCCAGCAGTGACAGGGGGCTGGTTGGCTACACCTTC
NA	TRBV7-2	TRBJ2-3	TRBD2	CASSLALAADTQYF	TGTGCCAGCAGCTTAGCTCTAGCGGCCGATACGCAGTATTTT
NA	TRBV28	TRBJ1-1	TRBD1	CASSAGQAQSRTEAFF	TGTGCCAGCAGCGCGGGACAGGCGCAAAGCAGGACTGAAGCTTTCTTT
NA	TRBV10-3	TRBJ1-1	NA	CAISPAGNTEAFF	TGTGCCATCAGCCCCGCAGGGAACACTGAAGCTTTCTTT
NA	TRBV19	TRBJ2-7	TRBD1	CASSIPGQFYEQYF	TGTGCCAGTAGTATCCCGGGACAGTTCTACGAGCAGTACTTC
NA	TRBV6-1	TRBJ2-1	NA	CASSRTETSYNEQFF	TGTGCCAGCAGTAGGACAGAGACATCCTACAATGAGCAGTTCTTC
NA	TRBV7-2	TRBJ2-7	NA	CASSLGGRGGGSYEQYF	TGTGCCAGCAGCTTAGGCGGCAGGGGGGGAGGCTCCTACGAGCAGTACTTC